The 6 T cell receptor beta chains presented below share a single source sample, sequenced in a study of CD4 and CD8 cells across lung adenocarcinoma regions. TCRdb redid the calling of the PCR reads with MiXCR, one entry per CDR3 protein. Among approximately 8,800 distinct CDR3 sequences listed, roughly 52% were seen once. The specimen sequenced was CD8+ T cells from the center of a lung tumor. These receptor sequences come from a female donor with lung adenocarcinoma. The CD4 and CD8 labels of this study may be unreliable.

This clonotype was found many times. The chain recombines TRBV12-3 or TRBV12-4 with TRBJ2-5; maybe TRBD2 (6 bases). Trimming cost V 4 bases and J 11 bases, with 20 bases left between them. The CDR3 covers 14 residues. CDR3 sequence: CASSSRDGGNEQYF. The CDR3 DNA reads TGTGCCAGCAGTTCACGGGACGGGGGTAATGAGCAGTACTTC.

This clonotype was picked up a small number of times. No conserved phenylalanine or tryptophan is present at the end of the CDR3, so a read error is the likely explanation. The limits of the CDR3 on the DNA are not certain, so only TCRdb's listed CDR3 is given. This chain joins TRBV12-3 or TRBV12-4 and TRBJ2-4; the table's D gene call, TRBD1, was not cross checked with the DNA. The CDR3 sequence runs 18 residues, both termini included. This CDR3 is CASRHGMGAEGETQYFGV.

Details on this clonotype: At one of its ends the junction is not consistent with the germline gene, which may arise from a read error. The chain has TRBV6-1 and TRBJ2-6, with 9 bases identical to TRBD1. CDR3 size: 15 residues. Germline V CDR1 and CDR2: MNHNS, SASEGT. DNA for the CDR3: TGTGCCTGCGGACAGGGGCAGGCTGGGGCCAACGTCCAGACCTTC. As protein: CACGQGQAGANVQTF.

A word on this clonotype: The junction shows a germline mismatch at one end, possibly a read error. The V gene is TRBV11-2, the J gene TRBJ2-3, with TRBD2 matching over 8 bases. The CDR3 runs to 15 residues. Germline values: CDR1 SGHAT, CDR2 FQNNGV. CDR3 in DNA: TGTGCCGGGGGGTTCGGGGGGGGTGACGAAGAGACGCAGTATTTC. This sequence encodes CAGGFGGGDEETQYF.

The chain couples TRBV28 to TRBJ1-1, with a tentative D call TRBD1 (5 bases). Trimming took 6 bases from V and 0 from J, leaving 17 bases between them. This CDR3 region has 16 residues. Germline-derived CDR1 and CDR2 are MDHEN and SYDVKM. The chain's CDR3 is CASRPNLGTMNTEAFF. In DNA form, the CDR3 reads TGTGCCAGCAGACCGAACTTAGGGACCATGAACACTGAAGCTTTCTTT.

The V gene is TRBV7-2, the J gene TRBJ2-4; no firm D call. The germline V gene has CDR1 SGHTA and CDR2 FQGNSA. Trimming stripped 11 bases from V and 10 bases from J, with 24 bases between. The CDR3 runs 14 residues. The CDR3, as DNA: TGTGCCGGCACGGATCTGTGTAGCACAGATATTCAGTACTTC. It specifies CAGTDLCSTDIQYF.